The clone carrying this T cell receptor beta chain was observed once. The data were taken from a study of blood T cell repertoires in COVID-19. CDR3 size: 17 residues. The J segment lost 3 bases and the V segment lost 3 bases, leaving 10 bases of the junction unmatched. Germline loops: CDR1 MDHEN, CDR2 SYDVKM. In the original processing: Nucleated cell counts were estimated from reference gene primer amplification. Some clones are missing from TCRdb's copy, which holds only in-frame ones; the method was immunoSEQ multiplex PCR. That table furnishes V, J and clone size, whereas the DNA furnished D and trimming. The top ten clones hold around 10% of a sample with almost 300,000 clones, around 92% of them seen once.

Sample: peripheral blood. This clonotype was sampled from a woman aged 30 to 39 with COVID-19, enrolled during active disease. V and J are TRBV28 and TRBJ1-1; 10 nucleotides match TRBD1. The CDR3 nucleotides read TGTGCCAGCAGTTTTCGGCTCCCGGGACAGGGGTACACTGAAGCTTTCTTT. Translation gives CASSFRLPGQGYTEAFF.